The following is a T cell receptor (beta chain) sequence with its context. Its antigen target is currently unknown. Qualities for individual bases were not recorded, and no much larger clone is one base off. The method behind the library was the immunoSEQ multiplex PCR assay. A mixture of 60 forward primers for TCR Vbeta segments and 13 reverse primers for TCR Jbeta segments was used in the multiplex PCR. The CDR3 region of rearranged TCR beta genes was amplified from genomic DNA by a multiplex PCR assay. The amplified TCR beta libraries were sequenced on the Illumina HiSeq System as 87-base-pair reads. As for the original processing: In a later analysis, some 80 million unique TCR beta chains were counted across the roughly 670 repertoires, and around 10 million of these chains were shared by at least two donors. To remove PCR and sequencing errors, raw reads were error-corrected and collapsed into unique sequences using a nearest-neighbor algorithm that merged closely related sequences. CDR3 sequences were aligned to IMGT reference sequences to assign V, D and J gene segments. For a sequence to be retained, at least a six-nucleotide match to both a V gene segment and a J gene segment was required. Rearrangements were called productive when the CDR3 lacked stop codons and stayed in frame with V and J; all others were non-productive. Following IMGT convention, CDR3 was defined as the stretch from the second conserved V-encoded cysteine to the conserved J-encoded phenylalanine. The earlier analysis of fewer than 700 of the donors excluded sequences that lacked an unambiguous match to a single V gene segment. An earlier analysis of about 600 of the donors called V segments functional above 56.7% productive rearrangements and segregating when the between-donor standard deviation exceeded 5%. To diagnose cytomegalovirus status from the catalog of TCR beta chain sequences, a statistical classification framework was built. In a later analysis, TCR nucleotide sequences were compared against IMGT/GENE-DB human TR gene sequences so that V and J genes could be assigned. A later analysis assigned CDR3 sequences and most-parsimonious VDJ recombination scenarios with the TCRdist pipeline. In a later analysis, every TCR beta chain was defined by the combination of its CDR3 amino acid sequence and its V-gene family, and reads without a unique V-gene family were dropped. In a later analysis, 450 to 600 highly shared, low-generation-probability nucleotide sequences were removed to address suspected cross-contamination and a sequencing artifact. For each public chain, a later analysis derived a clonal expansion index from normalized ranks of inferred template counts within each repertoire. In a later analysis, generation probabilities were computed with a VDJ recombination model fitted to out-of-frame rearrangements, and the resulting probabilities were checked against IGoR. Hypergeometric tests were used in a later analysis to score TCR-TCR, TCR-HLA and TCR-CMV co-occurrence, with a repertoire-size bias correction applied to the TCR pairs. False discovery rates were estimated in a later analysis by permuting HLA or CMV assignments 20 times. A later analysis grouped co-occurring TCRs with DBSCAN, adding TCRdist sequence similarity when clustering within HLA-allele-positive subsets. Repertoires with fewer than 30,000 or more than 120,000 public chains, plus five repertoires with anomalous nucleotide sharing, were excluded from co-occurrence clustering. In TCRdb, the immuneACCESS table is reduced to in-frame sequences with V and J assigned. These tables do not hold every clone; where another copy was compared, an unresolved V gene accounts for under half, and the others remain unexplained. V and J calls and clone size are given by that table; D and trimming were obtained from the DNA. Recorded for this sample are roughly 230,000 clones; about 90% of them occurred a single time. 1.7% of the sample is in the top ten clones.

From cysteine to phenylalanine, the CDR3 is 14 amino acids long. Only the CDR3 part of the read is kept: 42 bases, read in frame from the first base. Looking up the germline V gene yields CDR1 SNHLY and CDR2 FYNNEI. At the junction V is shortened by 7 bases and J by 6 bases, with 18 bases in between. The entry originates in a study of cytomegalovirus exposure and HLA in healthy donors (dated by TCRdb to about 2017). As for the study more broadly: An earlier analysis of about 530 of the donors reported 250 to 350 Gb of sequence data and 117 million unique TCR beta sequences obtained from around 180 million T cells. A later genetic analysis took genome-wide SNP genotypes for 398 of the 666 donors and used that subset as a discovery cohort. Every repertoire in the discovery cohort had been generated on one and the same sequencing platform. HLA typing covered class I and class II loci at four-digit resolution. Because of strong linkage in the cohort, five DR-DQ haplotypes were treated as single units for association and clustering. Using immunosequencing, the study profiled T cell repertoires from 500 to 800 subjects and related those repertoires to cytomegalovirus serostatus. To study patterns of TCR occurrence, a later analysis re-analyzed previously published TCR beta repertoires from around 700 donors and added high-resolution HLA genotyping. To predict cytomegalovirus infection status, the study brought together high-throughput TCR immunosequencing, statistical association of individual TCRs with disease status, and machine learning. Donor age, sex, ethnicity and CMV serostatus were compiled alongside the repertoire data. The study was designed to test whether signatures of past pathogen exposure could be identified by cataloging public T cell receptors. Typing coverage varied by locus: roughly 620-640 donors for A, B, C, DRB1 and DQB1; 500 to 550 for DQA1; about 600 for DPA1; around 450 for DPB1. An earlier analysis of 587 of the donors applied high-throughput TCR beta sequencing to assess whether each TCR beta V gene segment acted as functional or pseudogenic. On average, over 200,000 unique TCR beta nucleotide sequences were sequenced per donor among 398 genotyped donors of the cohort, with 15% to 20% of those sequences being non-productive. Roughly 300 gigabases of sequencing data and approximately 85 million unique TCR sequences were included in an early release covering several hundred HLA-typed donors. A separate validation cohort of approximately 120 different subjects was used in addition to the roughly 670-subject first cohort. Of the 300 to 500 genotyped donors, less than 90% were placed in the genetic ancestry cluster associated with self-reported Caucasian donors. The later analysis used no new phenotypic data to find candidate immune exposures, relying instead on TCR beta sequences and their occurrence across donors. The full study reports these points: The study gave a list of 150 to 200 TCR beta chains associated with cytomegalovirus. V-gene and J-gene trimming of TCR beta chains was associated with a missense DCLRE1C variant in a later genetic analysis, and the association was replicated in an independent cohort. The 87-base-pair reads could not distinguish some IMGT-functional V segments, including TRBV6-2 and TRBV6-3, so those segments were excluded. According to a later analysis, TCR association rates differed among HLA loci, with DRB1 alleles showing the most associated TCRs and HLA-C alleles showing the fewest. It was suggested by the authors that the approach could potentially be generalized to other disease states and immunological phenotypes. Most CMV-associated TCR beta chains appeared to be HLA-restricted in a later analysis, and the HLA associations seemed to be driven largely by CMV exposure. Linkage disequilibrium might explain the correlated functional status among segregating V segments, but an unknown experimental factor could not be ruled out. When HLA alleles, especially DR and DQ, strongly co-occurred, attributing TCR associations to individual alleles was difficult. Across donors, most TCR sequences were observed very rarely, whereas some public TCRs were present in many individuals. A later analysis reported that several top co-occurrence clusters appeared linked to parvovirus B19, influenza, CMV and Epstein-Barr virus. For the cohort, immune exposure information was limited to CMV serostatus. A later genetic analysis reported fewer N-insertions in productive TCRs among donors in an Asian-associated ancestry cluster than the roughly 650-donor mean. Broadly in line with IMGT annotations, most TCR beta V segments showed up in productive rearrangements about 87% or about 30% of the time in an earlier analysis of under 700 of the donors. A few of the identified cytomegalovirus-associated TCR beta chains were confirmed in vitro to be specific for cytomegalovirus antigens. In a later analysis, HLA-associated TCR beta chains were found to be more clonally expanded and to have lower generation probabilities than equally common non-associated chains. Sequencing depth was assumed to be roughly uniform across donors in the presence/absence analyses, though that assumption may not hold. Only TCR beta chains were sequenced in this cohort, and the absence of alpha or paired-chain data limited detectable features. The sequencing pipeline was judged likely to have produced a cluster of highly shared sequence variants as a technical artifact. In both the original and validation cohorts, the classifier was reported to diagnose cytomegalovirus status with high specificity and sensitivity. Because HLA typing was missing for some donors at each locus, association tests included only the typed subset. Specific HLA alleles were associated with 15,000 to 20,000 TCR beta sequences at a false discovery rate of 0.05 in a later analysis. A further reported finding was that TCR beta sequences accurately predicted the HLA-A and HLA-B alleles for most subjects in the first cohort. Because counts were too low, roughly 16 rarely observed V segments, including chromosome 9 orphons, were excluded from the earlier analysis of several hundred of the donors.

The cohort consisted of 600 to 700 healthy bone marrow donors. At the time of sampling, every cohort member was nominally healthy, though immune exposures that went unrecorded were likely present. The donor tested CMV seronegative, placing the donor among the roughly 400 seronegative members of the cohort. A peripheral blood sample was provided by each donor, and peripheral blood mononuclear cells were used for TCR beta sequencing. Genomic DNA was extracted from the blood cell samples with the Qiagen DNeasy Blood Extraction Kit. This clonotype was obtained from a girl between 2 and 10 years old in good health and CMV-seronegative. The rearrangement combines TRBV2 with TRBJ1-1, and the D gene may be TRBD1, 5 bases matching. Sequences were obtained from PBMCs. CDR3 loop: CASTKDSQESEAFF. The DNA sequence reads TGTGCCAGCACCAAAGACTCACAGGAGTCTGAAGCTTTCTTT.